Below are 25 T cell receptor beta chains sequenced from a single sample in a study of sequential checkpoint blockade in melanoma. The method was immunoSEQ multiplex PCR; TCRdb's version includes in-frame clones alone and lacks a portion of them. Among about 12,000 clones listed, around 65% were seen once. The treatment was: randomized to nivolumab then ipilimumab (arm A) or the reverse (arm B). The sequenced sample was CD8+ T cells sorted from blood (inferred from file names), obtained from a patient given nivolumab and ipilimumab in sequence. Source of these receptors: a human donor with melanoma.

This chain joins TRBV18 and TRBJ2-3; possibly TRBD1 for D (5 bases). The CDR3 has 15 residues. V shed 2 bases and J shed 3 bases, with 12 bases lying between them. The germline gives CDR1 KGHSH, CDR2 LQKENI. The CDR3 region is CASSPDSFRTDTQYF. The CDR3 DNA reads TGTGCCAGCTCACCAGACAGCTTCAGAACAGATACGCAGTATTTT.

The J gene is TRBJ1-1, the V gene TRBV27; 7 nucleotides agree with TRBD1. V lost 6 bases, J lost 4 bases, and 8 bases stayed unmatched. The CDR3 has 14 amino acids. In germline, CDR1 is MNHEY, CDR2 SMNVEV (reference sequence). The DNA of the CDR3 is TGTGCCAGCAGACCCAGACCAGGGGGCACTGAAGCTTTCTTT. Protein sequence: CASRPRPGGTEAFF.

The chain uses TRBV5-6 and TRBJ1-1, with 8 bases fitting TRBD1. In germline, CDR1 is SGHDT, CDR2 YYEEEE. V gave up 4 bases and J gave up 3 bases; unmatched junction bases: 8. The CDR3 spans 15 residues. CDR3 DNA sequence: TGTGCCAGCAGCAAAGGACTGGGACAGGACACTGAAGCTTTCTTT. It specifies CASSKGLGQDTEAFF.

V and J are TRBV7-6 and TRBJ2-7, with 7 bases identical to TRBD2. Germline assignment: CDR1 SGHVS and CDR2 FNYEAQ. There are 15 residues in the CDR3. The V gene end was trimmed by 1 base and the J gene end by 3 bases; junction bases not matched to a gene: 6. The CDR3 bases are TGTGCCAGCAGCTTAGAGCGGGGTGGGAACTACGAGCAGTACTTC. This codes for CASSLERGGNYEQYF.

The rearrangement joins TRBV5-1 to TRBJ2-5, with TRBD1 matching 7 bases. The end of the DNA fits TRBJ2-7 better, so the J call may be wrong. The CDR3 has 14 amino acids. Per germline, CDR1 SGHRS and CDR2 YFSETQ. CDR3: CASSLWDSSYEQYF. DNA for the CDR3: TGCGCCAGCAGCTTATGGGACAGCTCCTACGAGCAGTACTTC.

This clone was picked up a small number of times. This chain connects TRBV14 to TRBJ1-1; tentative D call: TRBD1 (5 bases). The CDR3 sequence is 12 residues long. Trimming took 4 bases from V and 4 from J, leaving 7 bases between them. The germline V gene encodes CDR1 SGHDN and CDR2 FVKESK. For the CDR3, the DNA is TGTGCCAGCAGCCCGGGGGGCACTGAAGCTTTCTTT. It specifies CASSPGGTEAFF.

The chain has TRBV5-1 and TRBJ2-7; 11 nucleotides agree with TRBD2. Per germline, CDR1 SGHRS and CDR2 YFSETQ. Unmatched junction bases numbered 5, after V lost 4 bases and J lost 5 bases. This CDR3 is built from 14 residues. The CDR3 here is CASSTSGSWNEQYF. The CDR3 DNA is TGCGCCAGCAGCACTAGCGGGAGTTGGAACGAGCAGTACTTC.

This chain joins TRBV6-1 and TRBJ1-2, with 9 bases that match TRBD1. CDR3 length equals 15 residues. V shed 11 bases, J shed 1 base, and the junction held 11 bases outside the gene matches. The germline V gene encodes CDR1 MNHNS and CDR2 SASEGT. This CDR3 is CAGGTGYRYNYGYTF. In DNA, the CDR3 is TGTGCCGGCGGGACAGGGTACCGTTATAACTATGGCTACACCTTC.

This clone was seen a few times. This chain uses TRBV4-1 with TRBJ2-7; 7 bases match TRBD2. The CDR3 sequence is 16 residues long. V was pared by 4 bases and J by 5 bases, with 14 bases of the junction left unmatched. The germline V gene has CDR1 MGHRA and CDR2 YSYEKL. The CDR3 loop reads CASSRLGGSGRDEQYF. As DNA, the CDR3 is TGCGCCAGCAGCCGTCTAGGCGGGAGTGGAAGAGACGAGCAGTACTTC.

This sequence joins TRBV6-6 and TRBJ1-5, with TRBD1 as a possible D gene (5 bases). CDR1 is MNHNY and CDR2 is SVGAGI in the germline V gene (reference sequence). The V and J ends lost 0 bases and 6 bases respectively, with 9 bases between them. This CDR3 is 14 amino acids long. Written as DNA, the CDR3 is TGTGCCAGCAGTTACTCAGGAGGGACTCAGCCCCAGCATTTT. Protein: CASSYSGGTQPQHF.

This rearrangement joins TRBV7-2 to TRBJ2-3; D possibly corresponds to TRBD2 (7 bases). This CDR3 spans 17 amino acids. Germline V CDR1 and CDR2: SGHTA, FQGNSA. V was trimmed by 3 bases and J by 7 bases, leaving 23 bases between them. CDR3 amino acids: CASSFGGAGRGYNTQYF. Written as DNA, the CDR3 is TGTGCCAGCAGCTTTGGGGGGGCAGGGAGAGGTTATAATACGCAGTATTTT.

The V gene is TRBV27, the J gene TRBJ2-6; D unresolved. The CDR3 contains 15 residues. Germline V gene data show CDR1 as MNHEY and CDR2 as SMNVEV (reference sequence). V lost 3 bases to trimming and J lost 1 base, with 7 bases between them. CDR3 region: CASSFRSSGANVLTF. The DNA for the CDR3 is TGTGCCAGCAGTTTTCGGTCGTCTGGGGCCAACGTCCTGACTTTC.

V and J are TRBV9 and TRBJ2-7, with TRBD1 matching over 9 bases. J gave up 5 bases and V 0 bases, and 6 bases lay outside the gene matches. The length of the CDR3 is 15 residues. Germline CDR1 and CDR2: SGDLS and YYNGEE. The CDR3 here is CASSVGGQGMDEQYF. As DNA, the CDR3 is TGTGCCAGCAGCGTAGGTGGACAGGGGATGGACGAGCAGTACTTC.

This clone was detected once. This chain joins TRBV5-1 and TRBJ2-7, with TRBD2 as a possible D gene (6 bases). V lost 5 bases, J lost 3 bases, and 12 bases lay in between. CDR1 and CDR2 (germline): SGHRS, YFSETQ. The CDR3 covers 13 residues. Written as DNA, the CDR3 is TGCGCCAGCAGAGGGGCTAGCGTCTACGAGCAGTACTTC. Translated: CASRGASVYEQYF.

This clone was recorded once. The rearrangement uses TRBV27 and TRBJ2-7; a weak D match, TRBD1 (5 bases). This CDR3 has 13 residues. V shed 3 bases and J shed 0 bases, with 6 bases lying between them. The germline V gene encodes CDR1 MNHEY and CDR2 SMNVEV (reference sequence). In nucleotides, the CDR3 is TGTGCCAGCAGTTTGCAGGGCTCCTACGAGCAGTACTTC. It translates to CASSLQGSYEQYF.

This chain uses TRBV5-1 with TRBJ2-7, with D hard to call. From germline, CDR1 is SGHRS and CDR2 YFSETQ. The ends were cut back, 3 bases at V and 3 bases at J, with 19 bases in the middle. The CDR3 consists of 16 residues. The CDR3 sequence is CASSSPPGGRDYEQYF. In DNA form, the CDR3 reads TGCGCCAGCAGCTCCCCCCCGGGTGGTAGAGACTACGAGCAGTACTTC.

The CDR3: CASSYLTDRSYEQYF. CDR3 sequence (DNA): TGTGCCAGCAGTTACTTGACGGACAGATCCTACGAGCAGTACTTC. The rearrangement joins TRBV6-6 to TRBJ2-7, with a weak D call TRBD1 (6 bases). Trimming took off 1 base at V and 1 base at J, with 11 bases between the two ends. The CDR3 loop spans 15 amino acids. Germline V lookup: CDR1 MNHNY, CDR2 SVGAGI (reference sequence).

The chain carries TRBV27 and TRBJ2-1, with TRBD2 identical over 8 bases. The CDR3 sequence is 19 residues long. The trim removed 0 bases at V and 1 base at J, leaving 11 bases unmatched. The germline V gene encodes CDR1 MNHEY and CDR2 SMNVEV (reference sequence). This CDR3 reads CASSLSPRFSGASYNEQFF. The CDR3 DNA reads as TGTGCCAGCAGTTTATCCCCTCGATTTAGCGGGGCTTCCTACAATGAGCAGTTCTTC.

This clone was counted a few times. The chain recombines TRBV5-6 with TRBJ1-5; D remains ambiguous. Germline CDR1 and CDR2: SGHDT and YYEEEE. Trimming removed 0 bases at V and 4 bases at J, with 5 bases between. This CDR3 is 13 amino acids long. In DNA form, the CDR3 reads TGTGCCAGCAGCTTGGAACTTAATCAGCCCCAGCATTTT. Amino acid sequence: CASSLELNQPQHF.

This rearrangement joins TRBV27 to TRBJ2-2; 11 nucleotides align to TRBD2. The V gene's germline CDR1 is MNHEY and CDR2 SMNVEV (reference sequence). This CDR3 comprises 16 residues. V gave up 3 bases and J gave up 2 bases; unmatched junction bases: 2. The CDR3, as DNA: TGTGCCAGCAGTTTTCTAGCGGGGGGTAACACCGGGGAGCTGTTTTTT. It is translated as CASSFLAGGNTGELFF.

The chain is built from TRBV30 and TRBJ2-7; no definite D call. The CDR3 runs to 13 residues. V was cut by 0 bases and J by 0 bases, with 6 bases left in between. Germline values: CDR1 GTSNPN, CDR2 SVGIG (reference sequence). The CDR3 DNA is TGTGCCTGGAGTGTTGACACCTCCTACGAGCAGTACTTC. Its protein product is CAWSVDTSYEQYF.

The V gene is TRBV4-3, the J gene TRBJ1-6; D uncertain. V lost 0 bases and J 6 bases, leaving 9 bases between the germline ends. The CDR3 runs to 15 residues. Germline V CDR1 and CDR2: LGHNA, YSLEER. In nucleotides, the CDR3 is TGCGCCAGCAGCCAAGATCGGGGAATTAATTCACCCCTCCACTTT. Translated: CASSQDRGINSPLHF.

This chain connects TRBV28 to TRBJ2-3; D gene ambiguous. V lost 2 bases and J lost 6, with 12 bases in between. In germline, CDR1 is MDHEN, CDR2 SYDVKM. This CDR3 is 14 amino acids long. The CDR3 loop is CASSLGQNLDTQYF. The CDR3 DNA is TGTGCCAGCAGTTTAGGGCAGAACCTTGATACGCAGTATTTT.

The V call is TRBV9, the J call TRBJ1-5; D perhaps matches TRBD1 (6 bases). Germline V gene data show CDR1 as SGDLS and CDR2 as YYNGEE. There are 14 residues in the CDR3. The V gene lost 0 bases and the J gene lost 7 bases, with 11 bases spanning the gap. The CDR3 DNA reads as TGTGCCAGCAGCGTAGGGGGGGGCAGGCAGCCCCAGCATTTT. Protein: CASSVGGGRQPQHF.

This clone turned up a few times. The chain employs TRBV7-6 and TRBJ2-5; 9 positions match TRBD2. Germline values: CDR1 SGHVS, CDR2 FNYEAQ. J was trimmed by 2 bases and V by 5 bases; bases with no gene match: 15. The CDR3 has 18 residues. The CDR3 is CASSLEVAGGGAQETQYF. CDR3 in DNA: TGTGCCAGCAGCCTAGAGGTCGCGGGAGGGGGGGCTCAAGAGACCCAGTACTTC. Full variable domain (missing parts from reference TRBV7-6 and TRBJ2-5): GAGVSQSPRYKVTKRGQDVALRCDPISGHVSLYWYRQALGQGPEFLTYFNYEAQQDKSGLPNDRFSAERPEGSISTLTIQRTEQRDSAMYRCASSLEVAGGGAQETQYFGPGTRLLVL.